The entry below gives a single T cell receptor (beta chain) sequence along with its context. Its antigen is still unknown. Qualities for individual bases were not recorded, and no much larger clone is one base off. According to the study, the label for this sample's time point signals: baseline before first vaccination. The vaccinee samples were drawn from two UK trials, COV001 and COV002, one of which was a single-blind randomized controlled phase 2/3 trial testing AZD1222 (ChAdOx1 nCoV-19) in healthy adults. For TCRbeta chain sequencing, PBMC samples from trial participants were taken at day 0 and at day 28 after the second dose. The sample comes from a study of T cell responses to AZD1222 COVID-19 vaccine (dated by TCRdb to about 2021). Regarding the complete study: AZD1222 recipients whose second dose came at about 4 weeks and those whose second dose came at about 12 weeks were combined into one group, since spike-specific TCR depth and breadth did not differ between the two schedules. TCR sequencing was performed for 230 to 250 trial participants, of whom 200 to 220 were given two doses of AZD1222 and 26 were given two doses of MenACWY control vaccine. Enrollment into the trials was organized by age into subgroups of 18-55, 56-69 and 70-plus years, and those subgroups contained around 150, 28 and 57 TCR-sequenced participants, respectively.

In the germline V gene, CDR1 corresponds to KGHSH and CDR2 to LQKENI. Cut back by 0 bases and 5 bases, the V and J ends lie 16 bases apart. There are 16 amino acids in the CDR3, from cysteine to phenylalanine inclusive. Only CDR3 DNA is held: 48 bases, read in frame from base 1. The CDR3 regions of human TCRbeta chains were analyzed by immunosequencing. The paper's processing steps were these. TCRs in the repertoires were matched against a reference library of SARS-CoV-2-specific TCRs that had been generated with the MIRA antigen-specificity platform. Breadth was defined as the fraction of unique TCRs that were SARS-CoV-2-associated. Depth was defined as the fraction of total T cells that were SARS-CoV-2-associated. Each spike-specific TCR was assigned to its reactive spike region and to a CD4 or CD8 class using the MIRA data. Log10-transformed breadth and depth values were compared by one-way ANOVA with Sidak's multiple comparisons tests. TCRdb's version of the immuneACCESS table is confined to in-frame rearrangements and falls short of the full clone set. An unresolved V gene accounts for under half of the shortfall where checked; the remainder is of unknown origin. Clonal size and the V and J genes are those of that table, whereas D and trimming came from the DNA. Counted in this sample were 170,000 or so clones; about nine tenths of them appeared once. About 1.4% of the sample goes to the ten largest clones.

What the work shows at the level of the full study, not this receptor alone: Conclusions about previously exposed vaccinees are limited because only a handful of AZD1222 recipients were SARS-CoV-2 seropositive at baseline. Because no samples from the day 14 peak response were available, repertoires could be characterized only after the peak T cell response. CD4 TCRs associated with the vaccine covered the entire spike protein, and the dominant responses were in regions 160-218 and 743-854. The 56-69-year group was small, and its depth increase did not reach significance, likely because of low power. Nearly half of unique spike-specific TCRs reportedly recognized epitopes outside regions mutated in the B.1.351 and B.1.1.7 variants. Participants were mostly white British and included more females than males, and it was suggested by the authors that clonal diversity may have been underestimated. After two AZD1222 doses, both the breadth and the depth of spike-specific TCRs were significantly higher than at day 0 and than in MenACWY recipients.

Recombination linked TRBV18 to TRBJ2-5; possibly the D gene is TRBD2, per 5 matching bases. The TCR comes from an adult in good health. The material was peripheral blood, obtained on day 0 of AZD1222 vaccination. The DNA reads as follows: TGTGCCAGCTCACCACCTGGCAACGGTCCGGGGGAGACCCAGTACTTC. It specifies CASSPPGNGPGETQYF.